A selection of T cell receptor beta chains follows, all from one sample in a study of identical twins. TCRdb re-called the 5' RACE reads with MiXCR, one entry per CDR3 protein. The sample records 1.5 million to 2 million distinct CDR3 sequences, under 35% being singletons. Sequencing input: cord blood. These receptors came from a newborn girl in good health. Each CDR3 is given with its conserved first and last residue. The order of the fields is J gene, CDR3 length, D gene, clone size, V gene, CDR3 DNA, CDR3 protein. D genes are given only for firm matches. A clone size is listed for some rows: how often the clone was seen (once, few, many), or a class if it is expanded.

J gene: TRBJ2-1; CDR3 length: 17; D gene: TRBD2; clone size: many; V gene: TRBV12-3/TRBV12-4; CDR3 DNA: TGTGCCAGCAGTCCTAGAACCGGGACTAGCGGGAGAAATGAGCAGTTCTTC; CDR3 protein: CASSPRTGTSGRNEQFF
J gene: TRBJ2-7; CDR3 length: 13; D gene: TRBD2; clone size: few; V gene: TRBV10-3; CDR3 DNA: TGTGCCATCAAGGGGACTAGCGTCAATGAGCAGTACTTC; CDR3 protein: CAIKGTSVNEQYF
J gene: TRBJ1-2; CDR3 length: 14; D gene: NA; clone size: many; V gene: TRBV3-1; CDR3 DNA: TGTGCCAGCAGCCAATACTCGGGGCCAGGAGGCTACACCTTC; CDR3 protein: CASSQYSGPGGYTF
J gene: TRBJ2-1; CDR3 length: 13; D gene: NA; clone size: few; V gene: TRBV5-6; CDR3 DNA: TGTGCCAGCAGCCTGCTAGTGGGATCTGAGCAGTTCTTC; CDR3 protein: CASSLLVGSEQFF
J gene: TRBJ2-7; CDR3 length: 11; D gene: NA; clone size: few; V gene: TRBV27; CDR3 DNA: TGTGCCAGGCCTAGAACCTACGAGCAGTACTTC; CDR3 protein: CARPRTYEQYF
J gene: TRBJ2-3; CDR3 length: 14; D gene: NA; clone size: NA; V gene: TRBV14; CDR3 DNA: TGTGCCAGCAGCCAAGCGAGACTAGTAGATACGCAGTATTTT; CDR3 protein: CASSQARLVDTQYF
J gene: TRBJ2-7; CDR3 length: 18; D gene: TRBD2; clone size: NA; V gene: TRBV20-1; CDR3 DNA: TGCAGTGCTAGACCACCACTAGCGGGAGTCTCTCTGGGCTACGAGCAGTACTTC; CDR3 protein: CSARPPLAGVSLGYEQYF
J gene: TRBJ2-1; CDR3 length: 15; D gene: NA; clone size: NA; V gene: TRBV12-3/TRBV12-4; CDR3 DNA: TGTGCCAGCACTCTCCTCCGGGACAAACCCTACGAGCAGTTCTTC; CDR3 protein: CASTLLRDKPYEQFF
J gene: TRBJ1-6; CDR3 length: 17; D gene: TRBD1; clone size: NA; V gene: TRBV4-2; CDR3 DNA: TGTGCCAGCAGCCAATCCCTTGACAGGGCCTATAATTCACCCCTCCACTTT; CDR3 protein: CASSQSLDRAYNSPLHF
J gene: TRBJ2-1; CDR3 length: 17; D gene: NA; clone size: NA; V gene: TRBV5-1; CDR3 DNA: TGCGCCAGCAGCTTGGCCGTGTCTACTAGATCCTACAGTGAGCAGTTCTTC; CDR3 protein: CASSLAVSTRSYSEQFF
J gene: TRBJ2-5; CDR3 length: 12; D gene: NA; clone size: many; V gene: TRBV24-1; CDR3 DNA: TGTGCCACCAGTGTGGGCCAAGAGACCCAGTACTTC; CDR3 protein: CATSVGQETQYF
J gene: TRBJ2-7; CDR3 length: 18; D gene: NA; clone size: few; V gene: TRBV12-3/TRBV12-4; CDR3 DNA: TGTGCCAGCAGTTCCTTAAATGGTGTTGGGAGACCTTCCTACGAGCAGTACTTC; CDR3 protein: CASSSLNGVGRPSYEQYF
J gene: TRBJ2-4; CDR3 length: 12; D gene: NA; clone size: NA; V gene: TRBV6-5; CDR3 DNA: TGTGCCAGCAGTTACTCGGGGCGAAAGCAGTACTTC; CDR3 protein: CASSYSGRKQYF
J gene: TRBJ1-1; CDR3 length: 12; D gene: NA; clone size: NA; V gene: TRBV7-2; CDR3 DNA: TGTGCCAGCAGCTTAGCCGGGAAGGAAGCTTTCTTT; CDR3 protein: CASSLAGKEAFF
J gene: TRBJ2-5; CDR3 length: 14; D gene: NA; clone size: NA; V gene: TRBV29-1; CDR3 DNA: TGCAGCGTCGGGGACCAAGGGATCCAAGAGACCCAGTACTTC; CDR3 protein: CSVGDQGIQETQYF
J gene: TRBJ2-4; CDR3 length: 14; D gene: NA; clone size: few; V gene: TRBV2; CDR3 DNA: TGTGCCAGCAGCCGACGACAGTCCCAAAACATTCAGTACTTC; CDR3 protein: CASSRRQSQNIQYF
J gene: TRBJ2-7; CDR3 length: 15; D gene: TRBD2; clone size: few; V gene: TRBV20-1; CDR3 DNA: TGCAGTGCTAGAGATGAGCTAGCGGGATTGAACGAGCAGTACTTC; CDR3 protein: CSARDELAGLNEQYF
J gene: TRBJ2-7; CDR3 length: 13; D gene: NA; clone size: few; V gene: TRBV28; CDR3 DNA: TGTGCCAGCAGTTTATCCGCAGGGTCCGAGCAGTACTTC; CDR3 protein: CASSLSAGSEQYF
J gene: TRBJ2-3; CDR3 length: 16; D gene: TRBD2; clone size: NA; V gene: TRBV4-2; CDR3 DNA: TGTGCCAGCAGATACGGGAGACTAGCGGGGACAGATACGCAGTATTTT; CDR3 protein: CASRYGRLAGTDTQYF
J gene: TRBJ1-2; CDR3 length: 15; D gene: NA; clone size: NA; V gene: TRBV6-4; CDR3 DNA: TGTGCCAGCAGTGAATGGCGGACGGAGGGATATGGCTACACCTTC; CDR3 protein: CASSEWRTEGYGYTF
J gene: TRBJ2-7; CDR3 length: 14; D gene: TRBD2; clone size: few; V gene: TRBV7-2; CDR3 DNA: TGTGCCAGCAGCTCAACGACTAGCGGGAGCGAGCAGTACTTC; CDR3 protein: CASSSTTSGSEQYF
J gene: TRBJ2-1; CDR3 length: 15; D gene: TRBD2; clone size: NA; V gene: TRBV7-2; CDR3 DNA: TGTGCCAGCAGCTTAGTCTATCGGACTAGAGGTGAGCAGTTCTTC; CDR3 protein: CASSLVYRTRGEQFF
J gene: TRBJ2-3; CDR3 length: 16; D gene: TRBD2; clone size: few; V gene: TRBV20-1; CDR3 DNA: TGCAGTGCTAGACCTAGCGGGGGGTGGTACACAGATACGCAGTATTTT; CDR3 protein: CSARPSGGWYTDTQYF
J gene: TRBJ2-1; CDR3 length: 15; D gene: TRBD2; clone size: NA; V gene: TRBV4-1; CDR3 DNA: TGCGCCAGCAGCAAGGGACTAGCGGGAAACAATGAGCAGTTCTTC; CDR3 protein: CASSKGLAGNNEQFF
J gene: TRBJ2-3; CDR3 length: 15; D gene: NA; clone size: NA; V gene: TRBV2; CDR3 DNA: TGTGCCAGCAGTGAACGCGGGGATGCAGAAGATACGCAGTATTTT; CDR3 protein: CASSERGDAEDTQYF
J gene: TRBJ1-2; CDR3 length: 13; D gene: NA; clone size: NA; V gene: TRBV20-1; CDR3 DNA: TGCAGTGCTAGTAGGACAGCTAACTATGGCTACACCTTC; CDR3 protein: CSASRTANYGYTF
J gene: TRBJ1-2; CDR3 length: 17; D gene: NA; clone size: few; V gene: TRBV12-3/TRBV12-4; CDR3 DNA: TGTGCCAGCAGTTTAAGGGACTGGGTAAGGGCCACCTATGGCTACACCTTC; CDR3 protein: CASSLRDWVRATYGYTF
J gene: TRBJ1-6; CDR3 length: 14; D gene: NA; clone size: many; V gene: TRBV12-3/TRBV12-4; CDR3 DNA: TGTGCCAGCAGTTTTAGGGGTGGTAATTCACCCCTCCACTTT; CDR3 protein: CASSFRGGNSPLHF
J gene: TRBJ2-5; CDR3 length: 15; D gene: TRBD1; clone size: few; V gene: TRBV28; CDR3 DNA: TGTGCCAGCGTAACCGGGACAGGCCGGACGGAGACCCAGTACTTC; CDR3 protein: CASVTGTGRTETQYF
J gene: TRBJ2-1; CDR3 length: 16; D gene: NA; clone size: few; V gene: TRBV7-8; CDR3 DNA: TGTGCCAGCAGCTTAGATTCTAGCTGGGCCAGGAATGAGCAGTTCTTC; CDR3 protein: CASSLDSSWARNEQFF
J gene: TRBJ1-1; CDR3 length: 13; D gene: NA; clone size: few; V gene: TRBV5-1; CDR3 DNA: TGCGCCAGCACCCTACAGGAGAACACTGAAGCTTTCTTT; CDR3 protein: CASTLQENTEAFF
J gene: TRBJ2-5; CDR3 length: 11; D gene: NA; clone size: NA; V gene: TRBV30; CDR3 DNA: TGTGCCTGGAGGGTAGGGGAGACCCAGTACTTC; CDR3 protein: CAWRVGETQYF
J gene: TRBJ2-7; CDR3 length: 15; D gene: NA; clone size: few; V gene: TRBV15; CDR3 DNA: TGTGCCACCAGCAGCCCGGGCTCCAGCTCCTACGAGCAGTACTTC; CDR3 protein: CATSSPGSSSYEQYF
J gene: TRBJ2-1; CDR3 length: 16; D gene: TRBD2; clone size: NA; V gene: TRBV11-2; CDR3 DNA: TGTGCCAGCAGCTTAACAGCGGGGACCGCCTACAATGAGCAGTTCTTC; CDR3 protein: CASSLTAGTAYNEQFF
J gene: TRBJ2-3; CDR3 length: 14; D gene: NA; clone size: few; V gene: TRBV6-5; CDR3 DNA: TGTGCCAGCAGTTACTCGCTTCATGCAGATACGCAGTATTTT; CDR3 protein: CASSYSLHADTQYF
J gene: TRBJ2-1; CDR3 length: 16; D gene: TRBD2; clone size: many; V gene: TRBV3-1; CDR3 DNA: TGTGCCAGCAGCCAAGAACGACTAGCGGGGGGCAATGAGCAGTTCTTC; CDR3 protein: CASSQERLAGGNEQFF
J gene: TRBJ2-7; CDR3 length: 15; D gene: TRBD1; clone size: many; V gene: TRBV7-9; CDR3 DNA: TGTGCCAGCAGCTCCCGGGACAGGGCCTCCTACGAGCAGTACTTC; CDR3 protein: CASSSRDRASYEQYF
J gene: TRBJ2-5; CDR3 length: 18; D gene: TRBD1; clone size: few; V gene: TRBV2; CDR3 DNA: TGTGCCAGCAGTGAGAGTAGGGGCAGGGGGCGTACACAAGAGACCCAGTACTTC; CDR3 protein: CASSESRGRGRTQETQYF
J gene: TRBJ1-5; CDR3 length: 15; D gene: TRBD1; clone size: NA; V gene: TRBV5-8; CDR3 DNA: TGTGCCAGCAGCTTGTGGGGCAGGGGGAATCAGCCCCAGCATTTT; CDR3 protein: CASSLWGRGNQPQHF
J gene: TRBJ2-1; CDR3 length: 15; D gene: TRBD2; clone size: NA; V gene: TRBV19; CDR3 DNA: TGTGCCAGTAGTATTCGGACTAGCGTGGGGAATGAGCAGTTCTTC; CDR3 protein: CASSIRTSVGNEQFF
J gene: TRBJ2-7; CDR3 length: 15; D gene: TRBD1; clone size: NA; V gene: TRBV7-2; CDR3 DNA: TGTGCCAGCAGCTCGACAGGGGTCCTTACCTACGAGCAGTACTTC; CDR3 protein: CASSSTGVLTYEQYF
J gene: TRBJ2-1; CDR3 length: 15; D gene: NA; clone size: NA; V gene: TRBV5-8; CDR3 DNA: TGTGCCACCCAGACCCCGGAGAGTCCCTACAATGAGCAGTTCTTC; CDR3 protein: CATQTPESPYNEQFF
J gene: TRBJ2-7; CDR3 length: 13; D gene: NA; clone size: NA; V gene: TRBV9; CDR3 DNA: TGTGCCAGCAGCGCCTCCAGGGGTTCCGAGCAGTACTTC; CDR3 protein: CASSASRGSEQYF
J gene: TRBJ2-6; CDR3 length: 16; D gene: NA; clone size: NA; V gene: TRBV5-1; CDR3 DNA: TGCGCCAGCAGCTGGGGGGGGGCCTCTGGGGCCGACGTCCTGACTTTC; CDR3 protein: CASSWGGASGADVLTF